This TCR beta chain was recovered during a study of CD8 T cells in Susac syndrome. Study results and limitations: Individuals included in the TCR sequencing and HLA analysis were acknowledged by the study to be relatively few in number.

As regards this clonotype: Its antigen is currently unknown.

The CDR3 consists of 16 residues. J lost 10 bases, V lost 2 bases, and 8 bases had no gene match. CDR1 and CDR2 (germline): SGDLS, YYNGEE. The multiple sclerosis controls were treatment-naive patients with relapsing-remitting disease that was stable or active. It was negative isolation that provided the CD8+ and CD4+ T cells, whereas TEMRA cells were enriched by FACS. It was with random hexamers that roughly 0.45 to 1 ug RNA was reverse transcribed. immunoSEQ multiplex PCR amplified TCR beta CDR3 across 54 Vbeta, 13 Jbeta. TCRdb itself ran the immunoSEQ multiplex PCR reads through MiXCR, one entry per CDR3 protein. This sample yields about 140,000 distinct CDR3 sequences, of which around 96% are seen a single time; over 0.1% belongs to the top ten.

Sample: CD4+ T cells from PBMCs. The chain recombines TRBV9 with TRBJ2-1; 14 nucleotides match TRBD2. The TCR sequence derives from a human donor with multiple sclerosis. The CDR3 DNA is TGTGCCAGCAGCGTTACTCCGGGACTAGCGGGAGAAGAGCAGTTCTTC. Translated: CASSVTPGLAGEEQFF.